The 32 T cell receptor beta chains below all came from one sample that was sequenced in a study of OX40 agonist ivuxolimab in advanced cancers. The repertoire was sequenced with immunoSEQ multiplex PCR; TCRdb's copy has only in-frame clones and lacks some. The table shows roughly 75,000 clones, with 80% to 90% occurring only once. This material consisted of CD4+ or CD8+ T cells sorted from blood, taken in a trial of the OX40 agonist ivuxolimab. Source of these receptors: an adult with an advanced solid tumor such as melanoma, head and neck, liver or kidney cancer.

The chain couples TRBV7-8 to TRBJ2-1; 9 positions agree with TRBD1. CDR1 is SGHVS, CDR2 FQNEAQ, per germline. The V segment lost 3 bases and the J segment 9 bases; nucleotides outside the gene matches: 12. This CDR3 contains 16 residues. In nucleotides, the CDR3 is TGTGCCAGCAGCTTGACCCGGGACAGGGAGTATAGTGAGCAGTTCTTC. Its translation is CASSLTRDREYSEQFF.

This sequence joins TRBV27 and TRBJ2-3; 11 bases fit TRBD2. From germline, CDR1 is MNHEY and CDR2 SMNVEV (reference sequence). The CDR3 extends over 16 amino acids. V lost 4 bases to trimming and J lost 0 bases; unmatched junction nucleotides: 3. CDR3 coding DNA: TGTGCCAGCAGTTCCTCTAGCGGGGGGAGCACAGATACGCAGTATTTT. Amino acid sequence: CASSSSSGGSTDTQYF.

The chain couples TRBV2 to TRBJ1-1; tentatively, D is TRBD1 (5 bases). Trimming stripped 4 bases from V and 6 bases from J, with 12 bases between. The CDR3 runs to 13 residues. Germline V lookup: CDR1 SNHLY, CDR2 FYNNEI. Here the CDR3 DNA reads TGTGCCAGCAGTGGGACATACTTTTCTGAAGCTTTCTTT. This translates into CASSGTYFSEAFF.

V gene TRBV27 combines with J gene TRBJ1-2; tentative D call: TRBD1 (6 bases). CDR3 size: 14 residues. Per the germline V gene, CDR1 is MNHEY and CDR2 is SMNVEV (reference sequence). Deletions cut 0 bases from V and 4 bases from J, with 9 bases between. The CDR3 protein is CASSLSGGFYGYTF. The DNA of the CDR3 is TGTGCCAGCAGTTTATCAGGGGGGTTCTATGGCTACACCTTC.

The genes are TRBV6-6 and TRBJ2-1; D gene unclear. Trimming took off 2 bases at V and 7 bases at J, with 12 bases between the two ends. This CDR3 comprises 14 residues. Germline values: CDR1 MNHNY, CDR2 SVGAGI (reference sequence). CDR3 DNA: TGTGCCAGCAGTTACAGCCGTAGGGCGAATGAGCAGTTCTTC. Protein product: CASSYSRRANEQFF.

The rearrangement uses TRBV6-5 and TRBJ1-1, with a possible D match to TRBD1 (6 bases). The CDR3 is 14 residues long. Trimming removed 5 bases from V and 6 bases from J, with 16 bases in between. The germline CDR1 and CDR2 sequences are MNHEY and SVGAGI. This CDR3 is CASSGAGGRPEAFF. CDR3 nucleotides: TGTGCCAGCAGTGGGGCCGGGGGGCGTCCTGAAGCTTTCTTT.

The chain joins TRBV10-3 to TRBJ2-5; 12 bases map to TRBD2. This CDR3 is built from 18 residues. Germline CDR1 reads ENHRY; CDR2 reads SYGVKD. V shed 4 bases and J 2 bases; nucleotides not matched to a gene: 11. The DNA of the CDR3 is TGTGCCATCAGTGGACCAACTAGCGGGGGGCAATATCAAGAGACCCAGTACTTC. Protein: CAISGPTSGGQYQETQYF.

V usage is TRBV7-9 and J usage is TRBJ2-5, with D possibly matching TRBD2 (6 bases). This CDR3 contains 17 residues. V was cut by 8 bases and J by 5 bases, with 27 bases left in between. Germline V lookup: CDR1 SEHNR, CDR2 FQNEAQ (reference sequence). CDR3 sequence reads: CASGSWGDGATRETQYF. The CDR3 nucleotides read TGTGCCAGCGGCTCTTGGGGGGACGGGGCCACGCGTGAGACCCAGTACTTC.

The chain is built from TRBV4-3 and TRBJ1-4; TRBD1 might be the D (5 bases). Per the germline V gene, CDR1 is LGHNA and CDR2 is YSLEER. The CDR3 extends over 13 amino acids. V was pared by 2 bases and J by 14 bases, with 15 bases between. The CDR3 is CASSQSQGLRLFF. For the CDR3, the DNA is TGCGCCAGCAGCCAATCTCAGGGTCTTCGGCTGTTTTTT.

V gene TRBV6-5 combines with J gene TRBJ2-3, with D perhaps matching TRBD1 or TRBD2 (5 bases each). CDR1 and CDR2 from the germline V gene are MNHEY and SVGAGI. This CDR3 has 14 amino acids. Trimming pared 11 bases from V and 0 bases from J, leaving 15 bases between. Here the CDR3 reads CAVREGRSTDTQYF. The DNA of the CDR3 is TGTGCCGTGCGTGAGGGGAGAAGCACAGATACGCAGTATTTT.

This sequence joins TRBV28 and TRBJ1-1, with D tentatively TRBD1 (5 bases). V lost 1 base and J 6 bases, leaving 12 bases between the germline ends. The CDR3 sequence is 14 residues long. CDR1 and CDR2 from the germline V gene are MDHEN and SYDVKM. The CDR3 is CASSLFGASPEAFF. For the CDR3, the DNA is TGTGCCAGCAGTTTATTTGGGGCCTCCCCTGAAGCTTTCTTT.

The chain carries TRBV5-1 and TRBJ1-1, with 10 bases that match TRBD1. Germline CDR1 is SGHRS and CDR2 is YFSETQ. The CDR3 is 17 residues long. V trimming: 3 bases; J trimming: 3 bases; junction bases outside the gene matches: 11. The CDR3 nucleotides are TGCGCCAGCAGCTCCGGGAAACTGACAGGGGGCTACACTGAAGCTTTCTTT. As protein: CASSSGKLTGGYTEAFF.

The chain's CDR3 is CASSFGREDSPLHF. Here the CDR3 DNA reads TGCGCCAGCAGCTTTGGAAGGGAGGACTCACCCCTCCACTTT. The chain recombines TRBV5-1 with TRBJ1-6; no firm D call. Trimming cost V 2 bases and J 10 bases, with 13 bases left between them. Germline V lookup: CDR1 SGHRS, CDR2 YFSETQ. The CDR3 has 14 amino acids. The complete variable domain, with remaining parts taken from reference TRBV5-1 and TRBJ1-6, reads KAGVTQTPRYLIKTRGQQVTLSCSPISGHRSVSWYQQTPGQGLQFLFEYFSETQRNKGNFPGRFSGRQFSNSRSEMNVSTLELGDSALYLCASSFGREDSPLHFGNGTRLTVT.

This rearrangement joins TRBV4-2 to TRBJ1-6; D is possibly TRBD1 (6 bases). Germline CDR1 LGHNA, CDR2 YNFKEQ. The CDR3 covers 16 residues. V lost 0 bases and J 9 bases, leaving 15 bases between the germline ends. The CDR3 DNA reads TGTGCCAGCAGCCAAGATAGAGGGGGTAGCGGTTCACCCCTCCACTTT. It specifies CASSQDRGGSGSPLHF.

V is TRBV2 and J is TRBJ2-2, with D perhaps matching TRBD2 (6 bases). The germline V gene has CDR1 SNHLY and CDR2 FYNNEI. V dropped 5 bases and J dropped 2 bases, with 9 bases sitting between them. This CDR3 has 14 residues. The CDR3 sequence: CASSRGFNTGELFF. As DNA, the CDR3 is TGTGCCAGCAGTCGGGGGTTCAACACCGGGGAGCTGTTTTTT.

V usage is TRBV4-1 and J usage is TRBJ1-5; D possibly corresponds to TRBD1 (6 bases). Between the trimmed V and J ends, which lost 0 bases and 0 bases, there was a span of 18 bases. This CDR3 has 19 amino acids. The germline V gene encodes CDR1 MGHRA and CDR2 YSYEKL. The CDR3 sequence: CASSQDFRRRGDSNQPQHF. CDR3 DNA: TGCGCCAGCAGCCAAGATTTTAGGCGCAGGGGAGATAGCAATCAGCCCCAGCATTTT.

This clone was picked up a small number of times. V and J are TRBV5-1 and TRBJ2-7; D is undetermined. Germline CDR1 and CDR2: SGHRS and YFSETQ. Trimming removed 0 bases from V and 5 bases from J, with 18 bases in between. The CDR3 is 16 residues long. Written as DNA, the CDR3 is TGCGCCAGCAGCTTGGCCGGGCCTACTGGAAGGCACGAGCAGTACTTC. Translated: CASSLAGPTGRHEQYF.

This clone showed up just once. The chain recombines TRBV7-9 with TRBJ2-2, with 12 bases identical to TRBD2. V was clipped by 4 bases and J by 2 bases; unmatched bases: 5. Germline V gene data show CDR1 as SEHNR and CDR2 as FQNEAQ (reference sequence). The CDR3 has 17 residues. The CDR3 region has the DNA TGTGCCAGCAGCTCTCCGACTAGCGGGGGCAACACCGGGGAGCTGTTTTTT. It encodes CASSSPTSGGNTGELFF.

The V gene is TRBV16, the J gene TRBJ1-6; D is ambiguous. The CDR3 is made up of 16 amino acids. Trimming pared 0 bases from V and 9 bases from J, leaving 15 bases between. Germline V lookup: CDR1 KGHSY, CDR2 FQNENV. CDR3 amino acids: CASSQSTVPPPSPLHF. The CDR3 DNA follows: TGTGCCAGCAGCCAATCCACAGTGCCCCCACCTTCACCCCTCCACTTT.

A few counts support this clone. The genes are TRBV10-3 and TRBJ2-5, with 16 nucleotides matching TRBD2. Germline CDR1 and CDR2: ENHRY and SYGVKD. The CDR3 has 16 amino acids. V lost 7 bases and J lost 4; bases outside the gene matches: 6. CDR3 region: CAITGTSGGARETQYF. CDR3 sequence (DNA): TGTGCCATCACTGGGACTAGCGGGGGGGCCCGAGAGACCCAGTACTTC.

The chain links TRBV5-5 to TRBJ2-7, with 11 bases that match TRBD1. V dropped 3 bases and J dropped 5; count of bases not matched to a gene: 4. Germline V lookup: CDR1 SGHKS, CDR2 YYEKEE (reference sequence). The CDR3 has 14 amino acids. CDR3 sequence reads: CASSSGQGANEQYF. The CDR3 nucleotides read TGTGCCAGCAGCTCCGGACAGGGGGCGAACGAGCAGTACTTC.

The V and J genes are TRBV19 and TRBJ1-1, with 12 nucleotides matching TRBD1. Germline assignment: CDR1 LNHDA and CDR2 SQIVND (reference sequence). The CDR3 consists of 15 residues. J lost 5 bases, V lost 5 bases, and 6 bases had no gene match. The CDR3 reads CASSVGQGARTEAFF. In nucleotides, the CDR3 is TGTGCCAGTAGTGTGGGACAGGGGGCGAGAACTGAAGCTTTCTTT.

The chain recombines TRBV9 with TRBJ2-5; TRBD1 agrees at 10 bases. In germline, CDR1 is SGDLS, CDR2 YYNGEE. Trimming cost V 3 bases and J 4 bases; bases outside gene matches: 6. This CDR3 comprises 15 residues. CDR3 DNA sequence: TGTGCCAGCAGCGATAGACAGGGGGCTTCAGAGACCCAGTACTTC. The encoded protein is CASSDRQGASETQYF.

V usage is TRBV7-7 and J usage is TRBJ2-7, with D perhaps matching TRBD2 (6 bases). Trimming removed 4 bases from V and 6 bases from J, with 19 bases in between. The V gene's germline CDR1 is SSHAT and CDR2 FNYEAQ (reference sequence). This CDR3 region has 15 residues. CDR3 DNA sequence: TGTGCCAGCAGCTCCAGCCACGGGGCGGGGAGCGAGCAGTACTTC. Translating gives CASSSSHGAGSEQYF.

This clone showed up just once. V usage is TRBV18 and J usage is TRBJ2-7; 7 bases line up with TRBD1. V trimming: 0 bases; J trimming: 1 base; junction bases outside the gene matches: 6. The CDR3 length is 16 residues. Germline V gene lookup returns CDR1 KGHSH and CDR2 LQKENI. This CDR3 is CASSPPNRGASYEQYF. Here the CDR3 DNA reads TGTGCCAGCTCACCACCTAACAGGGGAGCGTCCTACGAGCAGTACTTC.

The chain recombines TRBV7-8 with TRBJ1-4, with TRBD1 as a possible D gene (6 bases). Germline-derived CDR1 and CDR2 are SGHVS and FQNEAQ. This CDR3 is 13 amino acids long. V shed 4 bases and J shed 8 bases, with 11 bases lying between them. The CDR3 DNA is TGTGCCAGCAGCTCAAGGACAGTCGAAAAACTGTTTTTT. Its translation is CASSSRTVEKLFF.

The chain links TRBV10-3 to TRBJ2-1, with 7 nucleotides matching TRBD1. The CDR3 has 14 residues. Per the germline V gene, CDR1 is ENHRY and CDR2 is SYGVKD. Trimming took 4 bases from V and 0 from J; bases not matched to a gene: 0. CDR3 nucleotides: TGTGCCATCAGTGGACAGGGCTCCTACAATGAGCAGTTCTTC. Amino acid sequence: CAISGQGSYNEQFF.

A word on this clone: Distinct nucleotide sequences in the sample also encode this CDR3. The V call is TRBV30, the J call TRBJ1-1; D unclear. The CDR3 is 13 residues long. The germline V and J ends were trimmed by 4 bases and 3 bases, with 12 bases remaining between them. Germline V CDR1 and CDR2: GTSNPN, SVGIG (reference sequence). The CDR3 protein is CAWIYRDHTEAFF. The CDR3, as DNA: TGTGCCTGGATTTATCGAGATCACACTGAAGCTTTCTTT.

This clone was seen just once. The chain uses TRBV2 and TRBJ2-3; D may be TRBD1 (5 bases). CDR1 is SNHLY and CDR2 is FYNNEI in the germline V gene. The V end lost 5 bases, the J end lost 1 base, and 16 bases lay between the germline ends. This CDR3 spans 16 amino acids. DNA for the CDR3: TGTGCCAGCAGTCCCTCCAAAGGGGCTGGCACAGATACGCAGTATTTT. It yields the protein CASSPSKGAGTDTQYF. Combining the CDR3 with reference TRBV2 and TRBJ2-3 gives the whole variable domain EPEVTQTPSHQVTQMGQEVILRCVPISNHLYFYWYRQILGQKVEFLVSFYNNEISEKSEIFDDQFSVERPDGSNFTLKIRSTKLEDSAMYFCASSPSKGAGTDTQYFGPGTRLTVL.

This clone was seen a single time. V gene TRBV5-6 combines with J gene TRBJ2-5; D is perhaps TRBD1 (5 bases). Germline V gene data show CDR1 as SGHDT and CDR2 as YYEEEE. The CDR3 is 12 amino acids. V lost 5 bases and J 5 bases, leaving 10 bases between the germline ends. CDR3 nucleotides: TGTGCCAGCAGTCGGACAAGTGAGACCCAGTACTTC. It yields the protein CASSRTSETQYF.

This clone was found a few times. The V and J genes are TRBV5-1 and TRBJ1-5; D may be TRBD1 (6 bases). V shed 0 bases and J shed 2 bases, with 12 bases lying between them. Germline V lookup: CDR1 SGHRS, CDR2 YFSETQ. This CDR3 contains 16 residues. Written as DNA, the CDR3 is TGCGCCAGCAGCTTGGGTGGGGGCCATGGCAATCAGCCCCAGCATTTT. Its translation is CASSLGGGHGNQPQHF.

The chain uses TRBV21-1 and TRBJ2-2; TRBD1 reflects the table's D call only, with no check against the DNA. TRBV21-1 represents a pseudogene. This CDR3 region has 16 residues. This CDR3 is CASSKTWTVRTGELFF. In DNA, the CDR3 is TGTGCCAGCAGCAAAACGTGGACAGTCCGAACCGGGGAGCTGTTTTTT.